This T cell receptor beta chain was recovered during a study of T-cell reconstitution after alpha-beta-depleted transplantation in children. Remarks on this clonotype: No antigen is known for it.

TCRbeta library preparation incorporated unique molecular identifiers. MiXCR was run by TCRdb on the PCR reads, yielding one entry per CDR3 protein. Of some 600,000 distinct CDR3 sequences in the sample, 13% were seen once. The CDR3 sequence is 16 residues long. Trimming took 5 bases from V and 6 from J; bases not matched to a gene: 11. Germline V gene lookup returns CDR1 KGHDR and CDR2 SFDVKD. Study-level results: Roughly two months post-transplant, alpha-beta T cells reportedly originated from several hundred graft clones that had expanded. Counts and diversity of T cells one year after transplant came mostly from newly produced T cells.

This sample comprised PBMCs, mostly from graft donor cells, obtained 360 days after TCRalphabeta/CD19-depleted stem cell transplant. This clonotype was obtained from a male patient younger than 18 who had a stem cell transplant for acute myeloid leukemia, so the T cells may come from the graft donor. The chain couples TRBV24-1 to TRBJ2-7; TRBD2 agrees at 11 bases. The CDR3 DNA sequence: TGTGCCACCAGTGCTCACCGGGCTAGCGGGAGGCTCGAGCAGTACTTC. Translation gives CATSAHRASGRLEQYF.